A single T cell receptor (beta chain) is shown here with its context. Its antigen remains unknown. Repertoires were generated with immunoSEQ multiplex PCR, while TCRdb's copy carries only in-frame clones and drops some. The table includes under 150,000 clones, approximately 80% detected once. The CDR3 runs to 15 residues. Per germline, CDR1 MNHEY and CDR2 SVGAGI. The ends lost 2 bases at V and 6 bases at J; junction bases unmatched: 3. This sample is part of a study of cytotoxic CD8 clonotypes in ibrutinib-treated CLL. General study findings and limits: Public clonotypes were seen rarely and were contracted or stable on treatment.

The origin of this receptor is a human donor with chronic lymphocytic leukemia. This chain uses TRBV6-5 with TRBJ2-1, with 11 bases lining up with TRBD2. Source: PBMCs, taken after 36 months of ibrutinib treatment. The CDR3 sequence is CASSYELAGANEQFF. The CDR3 DNA reads TGTGCCAGCAGTTACGAACTAGCGGGAGCCAATGAGCAGTTCTTC.